What follows are 5 T cell receptor beta chains derived from one specimen sequenced in a study of blood T cells in healthy people across ages. Next came a second PCR, run for about 7 to 12 cycles, which used a sample-barcoded 5' primer along with a J-beta primer mix. TCRdb called the 5' RACE reads again in MiXCR, with one record for every CDR3 protein. The profile shows approximately 600,000 distinct CDR3 sequences, roughly 58% of them singletons. Sequencing input: blood. The receptors were gathered from a man in his 60s in good health.

The CDR3 DNA reads TGCAGGGGGGGACCGGGAGGCTATGGCTACACCTTC. Protein sequence: CRGGPGGYGYTF. The chain joins TRBV20-1 to TRBJ1-2; D possibly corresponds to TRBD1 (5 bases). This CDR3 is built from 12 residues. The V gene's germline CDR1 is DFQATT and CDR2 SNEGSKA (reference sequence).

Note on this clonotype: A read error may be the cause here, since a much bigger clone is one base away. The chain uses TRBV20-1 and TRBJ2-5; 15 nucleotides agree with TRBD2. The J call may be faulty, since TRBJ2-7 better matches the DNA end. Germline V gives CDR1 DFQATT, CDR2 SNEGSKA (reference sequence). The length of the CDR3 is 17 residues. The CDR3, as DNA: TGCAGTGCATCCGGACTAGCGGGGGGGCCTCGCGCCGACGAGCAGTACTTC. Translated: CSASGLAGGPRADEQYF.

The chain joins TRBV19 to TRBJ2-1; weak D call: TRBD2 (6 bases). This CDR3 is built from 15 residues. Trimming stripped 2 bases from V and 2 bases from J, with 10 bases between. Germline CDR1 reads LNHDA; CDR2 reads SQIVND (reference sequence). The CDR3 nucleotides are TGTGCCAGTAGTATACGCGGGGTGCCCTACAATGAGCAGTTCTTC. It is translated as CASSIRGVPYNEQFF.

The rearrangement joins TRBV4-1 to TRBJ1-4; D gene unclear. This CDR3 has 16 residues. Trimming took 0 bases from V and 5 from J, leaving 13 bases between them. Germline V CDR1 and CDR2: MGHRA, YSYEKL. The CDR3 sequence is CASSQEVSGLNEKLFF. DNA for the CDR3: TGCGCCAGCAGCCAAGAGGTCTCCGGGCTGAATGAAAAACTGTTTTTT.

The chain uses TRBV6-5 and TRBJ1-2, with 9 nucleotides matching TRBD1. The germline gives CDR1 MNHEY, CDR2 SVGAGI. This CDR3 spans 12 amino acids. Unmatched junction bases numbered 3, after V lost 4 bases and J lost 9 bases. CDR3 residues: CASSFGQGSYTF. For the CDR3, the DNA is TGTGCCAGCAGTTTCGGACAGGGGAGCTACACCTTC.